Included here is one T cell receptor beta chain sequence, with context. The data are from a study of PD-1 blockade in classical Hodgkin lymphoma. Turning to the study itself: Intravenous nivolumab at 3 mg/kg was given to patients every 2 weeks.

The CDR3 contains 12 residues. Trimming took off 8 bases at V and 3 bases at J, with 8 bases between the two ends. The germline V gene encodes CDR1 SGDLS and CDR2 YYNGEE. Repertoires were generated with immunoSEQ multiplex PCR, while TCRdb's copy carries only in-frame clones and drops some. The sample consists of under 1,000 clones, about 78% of them appearing once. Time point described: cycle 4 day 1 (C4D1), after less than seven weeks of nivolumab. Each patient experienced a relapse that followed autologous stem cell transplantation, and brentuximab vedotin exposure varied. Magnetic negative selection isolated CD8+ T cells from thawed PBMCs.

The input for sequencing was CD8+ T cells from blood, taken before the fourth cycle of nivolumab. The receptor was derived from a human donor with classical Hodgkin lymphoma. This chain links TRBV9 with TRBJ2-2, with D possibly matching TRBD2 (6 bases). The chain's CDR3 is CASGTYTGELFF. The CDR3 DNA is TGTGCCAGTGGGACTTACACCGGGGAGCTGTTTTTT.